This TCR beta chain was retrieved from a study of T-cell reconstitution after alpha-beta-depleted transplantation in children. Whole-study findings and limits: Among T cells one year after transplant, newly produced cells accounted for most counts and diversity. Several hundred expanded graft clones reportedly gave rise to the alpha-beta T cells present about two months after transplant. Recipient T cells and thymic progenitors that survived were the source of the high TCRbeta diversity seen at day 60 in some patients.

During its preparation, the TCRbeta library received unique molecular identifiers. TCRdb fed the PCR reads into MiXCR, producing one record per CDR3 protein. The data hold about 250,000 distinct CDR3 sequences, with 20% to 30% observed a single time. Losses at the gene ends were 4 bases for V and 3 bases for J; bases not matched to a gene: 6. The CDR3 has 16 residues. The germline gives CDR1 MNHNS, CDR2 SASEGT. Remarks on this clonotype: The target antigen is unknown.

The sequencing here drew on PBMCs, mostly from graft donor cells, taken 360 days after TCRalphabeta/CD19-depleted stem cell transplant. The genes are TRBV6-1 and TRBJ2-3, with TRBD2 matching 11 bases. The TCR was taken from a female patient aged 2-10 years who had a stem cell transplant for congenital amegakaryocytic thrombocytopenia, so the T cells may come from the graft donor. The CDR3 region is CASSGTGLAVTDTQYF. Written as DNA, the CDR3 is TGTGCCAGCAGTGGGACGGGACTAGCGGTTACAGATACGCAGTATTTT.